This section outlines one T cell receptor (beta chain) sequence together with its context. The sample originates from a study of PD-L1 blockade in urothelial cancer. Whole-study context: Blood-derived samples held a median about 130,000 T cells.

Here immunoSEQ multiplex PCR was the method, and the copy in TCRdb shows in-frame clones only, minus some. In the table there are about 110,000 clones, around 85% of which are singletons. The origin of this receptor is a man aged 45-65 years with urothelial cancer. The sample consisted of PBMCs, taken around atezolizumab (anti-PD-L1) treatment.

The CDR3 loop reads CASSTTGGGTDTQYF. DNA for the CDR3: TGTGCCAGCAGCACAACAGGGGGCGGGACAGATACGCAGTATTTT. The chain uses TRBV5-8 and TRBJ2-3; TRBD1 matches at 9 bases. The CDR3 covers 15 residues. The V gene's germline CDR1 is SGHTS and CDR2 YDEGEE. J gave up 3 bases and V 4 bases, and 6 bases lay outside the gene matches. Full variable domain (rest looked up from reference TRBV5-8 and TRBJ2-3): EAGVTQSPTHLIKTRGQQATLRCSPISGHTSVYWYQQALGLGLQFLLWYDEGEERNRGNFPPRFSGRQFPNYSSELNVNALELEDSALYLCASSTTGGGTDTQYFGPGTRLTVL.